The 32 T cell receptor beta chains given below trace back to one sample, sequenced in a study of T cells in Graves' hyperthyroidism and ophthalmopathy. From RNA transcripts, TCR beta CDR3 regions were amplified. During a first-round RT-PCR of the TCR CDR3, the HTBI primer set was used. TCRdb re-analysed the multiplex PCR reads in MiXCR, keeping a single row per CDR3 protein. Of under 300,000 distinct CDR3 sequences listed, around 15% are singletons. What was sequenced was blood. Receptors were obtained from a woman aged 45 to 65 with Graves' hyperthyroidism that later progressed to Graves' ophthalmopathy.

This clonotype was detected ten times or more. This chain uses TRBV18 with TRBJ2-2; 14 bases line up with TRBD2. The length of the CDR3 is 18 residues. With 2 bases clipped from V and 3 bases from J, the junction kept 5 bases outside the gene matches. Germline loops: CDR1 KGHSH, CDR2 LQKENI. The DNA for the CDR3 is TGTGCCAGCTCACCAAGACTAGCGGGAGGGCCTGACACCGGGGAGCTGTTTTTT. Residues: CASSPRLAGGPDTGELFF.

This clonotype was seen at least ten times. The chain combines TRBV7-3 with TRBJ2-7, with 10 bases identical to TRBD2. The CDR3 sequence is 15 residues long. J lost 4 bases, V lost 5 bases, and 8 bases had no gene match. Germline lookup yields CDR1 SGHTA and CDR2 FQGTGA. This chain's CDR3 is CASSLGTSVYYEQYF. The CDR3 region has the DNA TGTGCCAGCAGCCTTGGGACTAGCGTATATTACGAGCAGTACTTC. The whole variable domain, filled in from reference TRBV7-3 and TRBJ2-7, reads GAGVSQTPSNKVTEKGKYVELRCDPISGHTALYWYRQSLGQGPEFLIYFQGTGAADDSGLPNDRFFAVRPEGSVSTLKIQRTERGDSAVYLCASSLGTSVYYEQYFGPGTRLTVT.

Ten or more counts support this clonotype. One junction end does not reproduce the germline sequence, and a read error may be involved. In DNA form, the CDR3 reads TGTGCCAGCAGCTTCGACCGTGGCAATCAACCCCAGCATTTT. This translates into CASSFDRGNQPQHF. The V gene is TRBV7-3, the J gene TRBJ1-5; no definite D call. The CDR3 extends over 14 amino acids. Per the germline V gene, CDR1 is SGHTA and CDR2 is FQGTGA.

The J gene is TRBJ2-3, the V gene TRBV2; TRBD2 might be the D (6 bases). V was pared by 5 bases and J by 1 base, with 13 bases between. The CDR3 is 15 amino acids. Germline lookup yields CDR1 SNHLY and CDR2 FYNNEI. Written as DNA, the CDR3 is TGTGCCAGCAGTCCTTCCGGGACTGGCACAGATACGCAGTATTTT. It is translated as CASSPSGTGTDTQYF. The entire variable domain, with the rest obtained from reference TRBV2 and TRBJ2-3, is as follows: EPEVTQTPSHQVTQMGQEVILRCVPISNHLYFYWYRQILGQKVEFLVSFYNNEISEKSEIFDDQFSVERPDGSNFTLKIRSTKLEDSAMYFCASSPSGTGTDTQYFGPGTRLTVL.

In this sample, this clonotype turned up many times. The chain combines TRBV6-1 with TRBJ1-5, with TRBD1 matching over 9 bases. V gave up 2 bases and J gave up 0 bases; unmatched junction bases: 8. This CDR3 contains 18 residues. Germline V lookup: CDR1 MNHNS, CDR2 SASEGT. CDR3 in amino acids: CASSERGQGVYSNQPQHF. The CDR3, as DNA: TGTGCCAGCAGTGAAAGGGGACAGGGTGTTTATAGCAATCAGCCCCAGCATTTT.

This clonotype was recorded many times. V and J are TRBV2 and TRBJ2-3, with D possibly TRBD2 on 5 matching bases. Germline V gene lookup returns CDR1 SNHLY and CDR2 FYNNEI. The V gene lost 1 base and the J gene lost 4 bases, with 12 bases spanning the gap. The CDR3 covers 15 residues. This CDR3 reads CASSEVQVASDTQYF. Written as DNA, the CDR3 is TGTGCCAGCAGTGAAGTTCAGGTAGCGTCAGATACGCAGTATTTT.

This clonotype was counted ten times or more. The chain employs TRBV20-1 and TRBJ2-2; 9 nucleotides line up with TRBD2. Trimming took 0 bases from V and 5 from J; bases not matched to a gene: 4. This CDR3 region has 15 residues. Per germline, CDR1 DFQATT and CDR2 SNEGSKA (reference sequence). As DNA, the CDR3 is TGCAGTGCTAGAGATTGGCTAGCGGGAACCGGGGAGCTGTTTTTT. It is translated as CSARDWLAGTGELFF.

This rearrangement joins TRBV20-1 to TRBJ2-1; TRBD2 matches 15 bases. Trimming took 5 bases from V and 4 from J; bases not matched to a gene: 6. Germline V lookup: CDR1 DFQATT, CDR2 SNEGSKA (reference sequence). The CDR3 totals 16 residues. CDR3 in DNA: TGCAGTGCTCCCGGACTAGCGGGAGGGGTATACAATGAGCAGTTCTTC. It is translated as CSAPGLAGGVYNEQFF.

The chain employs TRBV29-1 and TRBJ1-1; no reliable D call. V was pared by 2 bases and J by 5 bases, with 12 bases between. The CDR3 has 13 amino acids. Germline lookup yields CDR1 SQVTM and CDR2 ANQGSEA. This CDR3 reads CSVEPQMGTEAFF. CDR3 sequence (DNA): TGCAGCGTTGAACCCCAAATGGGGACTGAAGCTTTCTTT.

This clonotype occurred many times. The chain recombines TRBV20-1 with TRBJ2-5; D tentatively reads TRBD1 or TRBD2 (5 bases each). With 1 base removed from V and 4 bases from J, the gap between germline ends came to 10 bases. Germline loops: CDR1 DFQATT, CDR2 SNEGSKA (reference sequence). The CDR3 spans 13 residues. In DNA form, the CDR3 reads TGCAGTGCTAGAGTAGGGACCGGAGAGACCCAGTACTTC. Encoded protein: CSARVGTGETQYF.

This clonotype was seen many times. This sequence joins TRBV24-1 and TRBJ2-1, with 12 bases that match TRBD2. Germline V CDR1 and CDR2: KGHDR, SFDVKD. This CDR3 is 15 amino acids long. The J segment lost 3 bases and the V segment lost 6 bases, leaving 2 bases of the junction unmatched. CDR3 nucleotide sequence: TGTGCCACCAGTAGACTAGCGGGAGACTACAATGAGCAGTTCTTC. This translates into CATSRLAGDYNEQFF.

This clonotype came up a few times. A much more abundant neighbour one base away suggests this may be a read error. The chain's CDR3 is CASSRRGDEQYF. CDR3 sequence (DNA): TGTGCCAGCAGCCGAAGAGGGGACGAGCAGTACTTC. The chain recombines TRBV3-1 with TRBJ2-7, with D perhaps being TRBD1 or TRBD2 (5 bases each). Germline-derived CDR1 and CDR2 are LGHDT and YNNKEL (reference sequence). The CDR3 contains 12 residues. The V end was cut by 4 bases, the J end by 5 bases, with 9 bases between.

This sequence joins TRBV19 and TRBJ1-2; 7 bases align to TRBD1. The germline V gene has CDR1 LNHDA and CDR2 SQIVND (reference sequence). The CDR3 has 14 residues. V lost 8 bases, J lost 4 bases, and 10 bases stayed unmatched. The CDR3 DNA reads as TGTGCCAGTGCTCCCACAGGGGTTGGCTATGGCTACACCTTC. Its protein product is CASAPTGVGYGYTF.

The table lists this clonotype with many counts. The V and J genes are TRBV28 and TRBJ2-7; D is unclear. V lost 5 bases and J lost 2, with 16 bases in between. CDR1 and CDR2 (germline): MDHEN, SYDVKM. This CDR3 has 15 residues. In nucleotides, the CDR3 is TGTGCCAGCAGTCTCCCCCCCCCCAGCGCCTACGAGCAGTACTTC. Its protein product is CASSLPPPSAYEQYF. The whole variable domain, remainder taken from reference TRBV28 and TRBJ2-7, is DVKVTQSSRYLVKRTGEKVFLECVQDMDHENMFWYRQDPGLGLRLIYFSYDVKMKEKGDIPEGYSVSREKKERFSLILESASTNQTSMYLCASSLPPPSAYEQYFGPGTRLTVT.

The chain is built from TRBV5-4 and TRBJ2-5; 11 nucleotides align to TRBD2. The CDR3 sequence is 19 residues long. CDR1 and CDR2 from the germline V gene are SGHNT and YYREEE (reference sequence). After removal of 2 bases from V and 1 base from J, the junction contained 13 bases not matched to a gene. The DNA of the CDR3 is TGTGCCAGCAGCTTAGGAAGCCTAGCGGGAGGTATGGGCCAAGAGACCCAGTACTTC. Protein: CASSLGSLAGGMGQETQYF.

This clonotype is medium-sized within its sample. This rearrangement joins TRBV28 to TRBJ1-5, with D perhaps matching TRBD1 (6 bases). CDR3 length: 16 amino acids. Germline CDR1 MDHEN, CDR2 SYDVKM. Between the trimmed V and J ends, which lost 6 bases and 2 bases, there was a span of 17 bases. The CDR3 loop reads CASSLERQAGNQPQHF. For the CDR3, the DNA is TGTGCCAGCAGCCTAGAAAGACAGGCAGGCAATCAGCCCCAGCATTTT. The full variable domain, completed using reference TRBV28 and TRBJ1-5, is DVKVTQSSRYLVKRTGEKVFLECVQDMDHENMFWYRQDPGLGLRLIYFSYDVKMKEKGDIPEGYSVSREKKERFSLILESASTNQTSMYLCASSLERQAGNQPQHFGDGTRLSIL.

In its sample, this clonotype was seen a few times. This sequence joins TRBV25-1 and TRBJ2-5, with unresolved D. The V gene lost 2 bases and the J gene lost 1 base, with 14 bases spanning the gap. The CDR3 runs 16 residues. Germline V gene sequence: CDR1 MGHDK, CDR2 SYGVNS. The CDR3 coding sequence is TGTGCCAGCAGTGAAGTGCGTAGGAGTTCCCAAGAGACCCAGTACTTC. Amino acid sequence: CASSEVRRSSQETQYF.

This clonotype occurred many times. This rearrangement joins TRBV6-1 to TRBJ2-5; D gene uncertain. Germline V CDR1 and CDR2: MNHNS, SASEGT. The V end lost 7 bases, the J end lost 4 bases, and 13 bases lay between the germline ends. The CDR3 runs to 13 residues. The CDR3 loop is CASNPGRVETQYF. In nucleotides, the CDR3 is TGTGCCAGCAATCCAGGCCGGGTAGAGACCCAGTACTTC.

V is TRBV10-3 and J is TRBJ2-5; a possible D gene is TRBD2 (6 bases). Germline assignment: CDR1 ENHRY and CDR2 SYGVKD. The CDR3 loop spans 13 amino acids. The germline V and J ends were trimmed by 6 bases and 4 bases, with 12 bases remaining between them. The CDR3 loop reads CAIRGGGGETQYF. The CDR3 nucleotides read TGTGCCATCAGGGGGGGTGGAGGAGAGACCCAGTACTTC.

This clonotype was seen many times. The CDR3 DNA follows: TGTGCCAGCAGTAGAAAGGATGGCTACACCTTC. It yields the protein CASSRKDGYTF. The chain couples TRBV2 to TRBJ1-2; D gene ambiguous. Trimming took 5 bases from V and 6 from J, leaving 7 bases between them. CDR1 and CDR2 from the germline V gene are SNHLY and FYNNEI. The CDR3 is made up of 11 amino acids.

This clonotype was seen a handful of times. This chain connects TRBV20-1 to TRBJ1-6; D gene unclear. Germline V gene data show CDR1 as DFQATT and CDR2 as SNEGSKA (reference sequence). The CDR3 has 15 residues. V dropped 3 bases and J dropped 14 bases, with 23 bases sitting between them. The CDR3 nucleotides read TGCAGTGCTAGTCCCCACAGCGGACTGAGGAGGACCCTCCACTTT. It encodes CSASPHSGLRRTLHF.

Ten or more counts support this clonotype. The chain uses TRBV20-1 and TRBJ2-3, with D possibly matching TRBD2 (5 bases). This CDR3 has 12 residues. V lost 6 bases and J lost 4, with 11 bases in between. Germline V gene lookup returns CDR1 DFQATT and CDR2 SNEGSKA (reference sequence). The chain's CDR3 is CSAPPLADTQYF. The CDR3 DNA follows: TGCAGTGCCCCCCCACTAGCAGATACGCAGTATTTT.

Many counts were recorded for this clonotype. The DNA for the CDR3 is TGTGCCAGCTCACCACGTCAAGGGAAGACCCAGTACTTC. Its translation: CASSPRQGKTQYF. The chain has TRBV18 and TRBJ2-5; D is unresolved. This CDR3 has 13 residues. Trimming shortened V by 1 base and J by 6 bases, and 9 bases separated the two germline ends. Germline assignment: CDR1 KGHSH and CDR2 LQKENI.

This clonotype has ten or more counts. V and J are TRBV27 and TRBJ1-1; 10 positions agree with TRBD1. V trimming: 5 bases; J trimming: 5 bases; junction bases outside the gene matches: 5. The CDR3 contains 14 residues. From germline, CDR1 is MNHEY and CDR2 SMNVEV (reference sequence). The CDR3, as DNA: TGTGCCAGCAGTCCCGGGACAGGGGTTACTGAAGCTTTCTTT. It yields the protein CASSPGTGVTEAFF.

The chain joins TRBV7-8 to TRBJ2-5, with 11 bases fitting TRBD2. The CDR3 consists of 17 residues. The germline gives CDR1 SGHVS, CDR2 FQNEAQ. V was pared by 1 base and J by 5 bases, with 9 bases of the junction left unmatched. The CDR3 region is CASSLEASGRFGETQYF. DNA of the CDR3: TGTGCCAGCAGCTTAGAGGCTAGCGGGAGGTTTGGGGAGACCCAGTACTTC. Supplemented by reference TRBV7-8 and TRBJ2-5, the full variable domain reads GAGVSQSPRYKVAKRGQDVALRCDPISGHVSLFWYQQALGQGPEFLTYFQNEAQLDKSGLPSDRFFAERPEGSVSTLKIQRTQQEDSAVYLCASSLEASGRFGETQYFGPGTRLLVL.

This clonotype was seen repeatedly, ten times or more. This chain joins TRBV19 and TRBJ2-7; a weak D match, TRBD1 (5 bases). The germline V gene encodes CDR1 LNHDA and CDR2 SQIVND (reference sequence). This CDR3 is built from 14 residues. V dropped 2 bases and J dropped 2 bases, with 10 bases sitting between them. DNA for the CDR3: TGTGCCAGTAGTATATATGACAGACCCTACGAGCAGTACTTC. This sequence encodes CASSIYDRPYEQYF.

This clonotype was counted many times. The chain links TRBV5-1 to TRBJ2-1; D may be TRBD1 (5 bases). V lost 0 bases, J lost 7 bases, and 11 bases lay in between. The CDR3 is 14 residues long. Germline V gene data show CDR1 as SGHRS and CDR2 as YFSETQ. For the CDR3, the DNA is TGCGCCAGCAGCTTGGCGGCAGGGTTAAATGAGCAGTTCTTC. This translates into CASSLAAGLNEQFF.

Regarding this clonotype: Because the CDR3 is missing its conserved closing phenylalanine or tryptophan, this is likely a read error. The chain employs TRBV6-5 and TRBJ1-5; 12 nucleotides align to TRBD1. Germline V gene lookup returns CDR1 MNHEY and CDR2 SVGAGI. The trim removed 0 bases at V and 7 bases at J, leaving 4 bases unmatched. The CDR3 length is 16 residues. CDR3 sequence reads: CASSYSGTGGRQPQHL. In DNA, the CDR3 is TGTGCCAGCAGTTACTCCGGGACAGGGGGCCGACAGCCCCAGCATCTT.

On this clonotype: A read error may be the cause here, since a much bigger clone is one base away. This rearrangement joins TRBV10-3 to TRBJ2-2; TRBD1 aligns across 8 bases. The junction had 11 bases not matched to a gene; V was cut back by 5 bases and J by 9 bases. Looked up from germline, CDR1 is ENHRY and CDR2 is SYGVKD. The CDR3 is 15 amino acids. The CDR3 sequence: CAISSGQGGTRELFF. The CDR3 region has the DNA TGTGCCATCAGTTCAGGACAGGGAGGAACCAGGGAGCTGTTTTTT.

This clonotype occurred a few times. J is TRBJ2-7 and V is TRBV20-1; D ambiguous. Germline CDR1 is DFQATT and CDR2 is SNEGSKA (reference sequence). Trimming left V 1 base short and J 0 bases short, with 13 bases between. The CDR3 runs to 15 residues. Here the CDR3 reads CSARGGPSDSYEQYF. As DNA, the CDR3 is TGCAGTGCTAGAGGAGGACCCTCTGACTCCTACGAGCAGTACTTC.

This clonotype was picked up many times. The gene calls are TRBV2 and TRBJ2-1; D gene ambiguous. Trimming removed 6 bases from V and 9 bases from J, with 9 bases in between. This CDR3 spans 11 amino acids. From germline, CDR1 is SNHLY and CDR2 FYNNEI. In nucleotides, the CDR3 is TGTGCCAGCAGCAACGGGTTTGAGCAGTTCTTC. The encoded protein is CASSNGFEQFF.

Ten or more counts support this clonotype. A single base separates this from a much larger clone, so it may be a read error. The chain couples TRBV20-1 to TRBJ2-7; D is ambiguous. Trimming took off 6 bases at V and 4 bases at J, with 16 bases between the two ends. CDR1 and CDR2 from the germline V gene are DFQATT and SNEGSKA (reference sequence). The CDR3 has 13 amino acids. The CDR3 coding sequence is TGCAGTGCGGCCCACAAGAAAGGTTACGAGCAGTACTTC. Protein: CSAAHKKGYEQYF.